This TCR beta chain was captured by sequencing in a study of T cell changes during pregnancy in multiple sclerosis. Produced via immunoSEQ multiplex PCR; TCRdb's table is partial and in-frame only. The table includes approximately 70,000 clones, 92% detected once. This CDR3 contains 14 residues. Trimming removed 3 bases at V and 6 bases at J, with 15 bases between. Germline V CDR1 and CDR2: LNHNV, YYDKDF (reference sequence). The sequencing used peripheral blood, collected in the second trimester of pregnancy. The chain is built from TRBV15 and TRBJ2-7; D ambiguous. The TCR was taken from a female donor in good health, enrolled as a control in a pregnancy study. CDR3 DNA sequence: TGTGCCACCAGCAGGGGCCAGCTCAAACCCGAGCAGTACTTC. This gives the protein CATSRGQLKPEQYF.